This TCR beta chain was captured by sequencing in a study of memory CD4+ T cells and cytomegalovirus serostatus. By share, this clone counts as medium-sized. V dropped 4 bases and J dropped 3 bases, with 10 bases sitting between them. The CDR3 is 13 amino acids. CDR1 SQVTM and CDR2 ANQGSEA come from the germline V gene. Profiling relied on immunoSEQ multiplex PCR, and the TCRdb table lists in-frame clones only, not all of them. The data contain under 50,000 clones, approximately 78% of them singletons. Single viable CD3+CD4+CD8-CD45RO+ cells were sorted as the memory CD4+ T cells. The chain has TRBV29-1 and TRBJ1-5; D is uncertain. Sequencing was carried out using memory CD4+ T cells from blood. This sequence originates from an adult in good health and CMV-seronegative. This chain's CDR3 is CSVGSDVNQPQHF. The CDR3 DNA reads TGCAGCGTTGGATCCGATGTCAATCAGCCCCAGCATTTT.